The 3 T cell receptor beta chains below all came from one sample that was sequenced in a study of siplizumab effects on memory and regulatory T cells. Repertoires were generated with immunoSEQ multiplex PCR, while TCRdb's copy carries only in-frame clones and drops some. The table lists about 110,000 clones, around 90% of them singletons. Sequenced sample: CD4+ T cells sorted from blood. Receptor source: a human donor in good health.

The genes are TRBV6-5 and TRBJ2-5; 12 nucleotides line up with TRBD2. The CDR3 has 16 amino acids. With V trimmed by 4 bases and J by 5 bases, 8 bases remained unmatched. Germline V gene sequence: CDR1 MNHEY, CDR2 SVGAGI. The CDR3, as DNA: TGTGCCAGCAGTTCCTCTAGCGGGAGGGGGTTGGAGACCCAGTACTTC. This sequence encodes CASSSSSGRGLETQYF.

Concerning this clone: Other nucleotide sequences from this sample produce the same CDR3. The V call is TRBV7-2, the J call TRBJ2-5; D possibly matches TRBD1 or TRBD2 (6 bases each). Germline CDR1 and CDR2: SGHTA and FQGNSA. V was pared by 0 bases and J by 5 bases, with 7 bases between. The CDR3 is 13 amino acids. CDR3 loop: CASSLAGGETQYF. The CDR3 bases are TGTGCCAGCAGCTTAGCCGGGGGCGAGACCCAGTACTTC.

The chain couples TRBV6-6 to TRBJ2-2, with D maybe TRBD1 (5 bases). The CDR3 length is 14 residues. V gave up 4 bases and J gave up 3 bases, with 9 bases separating them. In germline, CDR1 is MNHNY, CDR2 SVGAGI (reference sequence). As DNA, the CDR3 is TGTGCCAGCAGTTTTAGGGGTTACACCGGGGAGCTGTTTTTT. It specifies CASSFRGYTGELFF.